The rows below give T cell receptor beta chains drawn from one sample of a study of cytomegalovirus exposure and HLA in healthy donors. This table comes from immunoSEQ multiplex PCR, and its TCRdb copy is limited to in-frame clones, with some not included. The sample holds over 90,000 clones; about 71% are singletons and the top ten take roughly 3.3%. Sample: PBMCs. Receptor source: a woman aged 50 to 60 in good health and CMV-seronegative. Each CDR3 is given with its conserved first and last residue. A D gene is named only where the DNA matches it firmly. The size field is filled for only some rows; it gives once, few, many or a size class.

D	J	V	size	DNA	CDR3
NA	TRBJ2-1	TRBV4-1	NA	TGCGCCAGCAGCCAAGTAGCGCGCTCCTACAATGAGCAGTTCTTC	CASSQVARSYNEQFF
NA	TRBJ2-7	TRBV5-1	NA	TGCGCCAGCAGCTTGGAGACGGGGGTGGGGACGGTCGAGCAGTACTTC	CASSLETGVGTVEQYF
NA	TRBJ2-7	TRBV6-1	NA	TGTGCCAGCAGTGAGTCATTCAGGGAATACGAGCAGTACTTC	CASSESFREYEQYF
NA	TRBJ1-2	TRBV9	NA	TGTGCCAGCAGCGTAGAGCAGGGAGGCGGCTACACCTTC	CASSVEQGGGYTF
NA	TRBJ1-1	TRBV5-4	NA	TGTGCCAGCACCTTGGACAGATCGAACACTGAAGCTTTCTTT	CASTLDRSNTEAFF
TRBD2	TRBJ2-5	TRBV19	NA	TGTGCCAGTAGTGCTATGGGGTCGGGGGGGGAGACCCAGTACTTC	CASSAMGSGGETQYF
NA	TRBJ2-3	TRBV7-2	NA	TGTGCCAGCAGCTTAGCGATCGGGGGATCGTTAGATACGCAGTATTTT	CASSLAIGGSLDTQYF
NA	TRBJ2-4	TRBV6-5	NA	TGTGCCAGCAGGAACGCAGGGGTAGGGAACATTCAGTACTTC	CASRNAGVGNIQYF
NA	TRBJ1-2	TRBV19	NA	TGTGCCAGTAGTCCCACAGGCTATGGCTACACCTTC	CASSPTGYGYTF
TRBD2	TRBJ2-5	TRBV4-2	NA	TGTGCCAGCAGCGCGGCACTAGCGGGGGGGCGGGAGACCCAGTACTTC	CASSAALAGGRETQYF
NA	TRBJ2-5	TRBV4-2	NA	TGTGCCAGCAGCCCGCGGCCGGAGGAGACCCAGTACTTC	CASSPRPEETQYF
TRBD1	TRBJ1-2	TRBV7-8	NA	TGTGCCAGCAGCTTAGGGACAGGGTATGGCTACACCTTC	CASSLGTGYGYTF
TRBD1	TRBJ1-2	TRBV5-6	few	TGTGCCAGCAGCTCGTACCCGGGACAGAGTTATGGCTACACCTTC	CASSSYPGQSYGYTF
NA	TRBJ1-5	TRBV7-2	NA	TGTGCCAGCAGTCGCGGAAATCAGCCCCAGCATTTT	CASSRGNQPQHF
NA	TRBJ2-1	TRBV5-1	NA	TGCGCCAGCAGCCCCGGGACAATTGGCGGTGAGCAGTTCTTC	CASSPGTIGGEQFF
NA	TRBJ1-1	TRBV5-1	few	TGCGCCAGCAGCCTGATGGGAGGGGAGGGAGAGGCTTTCTTT	CASSLMGGEGEAFF
TRBD1	TRBJ2-5	TRBV15	NA	TGTGCCACCAGCAGGGGGGGGACAGGGACCCAAGAGACCCAGTACTTC	CATSRGGTGTQETQYF
TRBD2	TRBJ2-7	TRBV28	NA	TGTGCCAGCAAAGGACTAGCGGGAGTCTACGAGCAGTACTTC	CASKGLAGVYEQYF
NA	TRBJ1-1	TRBV11-3	NA	TGTGCCAGCAGCTTAGATGGCAGATTGAACACTGAAGCTTTCTTT	CASSLDGRLNTEAFF
TRBD1	TRBJ2-7	TRBV30	NA	TGTGCCTGGAGACTGACCGGGACAGGGAAATACGAGCAGTACTTC	CAWRLTGTGKYEQYF
NA	TRBJ1-3	TRBV7-8	NA	TGTGCCAGCAGCTGGAGGGACCGACTAAACTCTGGAAACACCATATATTTT	CASSWRDRLNSGNTIYF
TRBD2	TRBJ2-7	TRBV19	NA	TGTGCCAGTAGTCCTAGTGGCCTAGCGGGTTCCTACGAGCAGTACTTC	CASSPSGLAGSYEQYF
NA	TRBJ1-1	TRBV10-3	few	TGTGCCATCAGTGAGACAAGTGAAATCACTGAAGCTTTCTTT	CAISETSEITEAFF
TRBD2	TRBJ2-3	TRBV2	NA	TGTGCCAGCAGTGAATTGGCTAGCGGGGCTGGGGATACGCAGTATTTT	CASSELASGAGDTQYF
NA	TRBJ2-1	TRBV5-1	NA	TGCGCCAGCAGCTTGGGCAGTACAGGGAGAATCTACAATGAGCAGTTCTTC	CASSLGSTGRIYNEQFF
TRBD1	TRBJ2-7	TRBV6-1	NA	TGTGCCAGCAGTGAAGCGATGGGACAGGGACTTTCCTACGAGCAGTACTTC	CASSEAMGQGLSYEQYF
NA	TRBJ2-6	TRBV5-1	NA	TGCGCCAGCAGCTTGGGGGGGACTTCAAGGGCCAACGTCCTGACTTTC	CASSLGGTSRANVLTF
NA	TRBJ2-5	TRBV7-6	NA	TGTGCCAGCAGCGCGAGTCAAGGGAGGGAGACCCAGTACTTC	CASSASQGRETQYF
NA	TRBJ1-4	TRBV28	NA	TGTGCCAGCAGTTCCGAACAGGGAAGAAATGAAAAACTGTTTTTT	CASSSEQGRNEKLFF
TRBD2	TRBJ2-2	TRBV2	NA	TGTGCCAGCCGCAGCGGGGGAAACACCGGGGAGCTGTTTTTT	CASRSGGNTGELFF
NA	TRBJ2-2	TRBV19	NA	TGTGCCAGTAGTATTGAGCGGCTCGGGGAGCTGTTTTTT	CASSIERLGELFF
NA	TRBJ2-2	TRBV5-1	NA	TGCGCCAGCAGCTTGGTGAGGTCAGCGAACACCGGGGAGCTGTTTTTT	CASSLVRSANTGELFF
TRBD1	TRBJ2-7	TRBV19	NA	TGTGCCAGTAGTATATCCGGGACAGGGGTCAACGAGCAGTACTTC	CASSISGTGVNEQYF
TRBD1	TRBJ2-1	TRBV27	NA	TGTGCCAGTAACAGGGGAGCCCGTACTGAGCAGTTCTTC	CASNRGARTEQFF
TRBD2	TRBJ2-1	TRBV7-9	NA	TGTGCCAGCAGCTTAGGAGGGACTACCTACAATGAGCAGTTCTTC	CASSLGGTTYNEQFF
TRBD1	TRBJ1-2	TRBV5-5	NA	TGTGCCAGCAGCTTGGGGGGACAGCGATATGGCTACACCTTC	CASSLGGQRYGYTF
TRBD1	TRBJ1-2	TRBV18	few	TGTGCCAGCTACGCGACAGGGGCCGACATCTATGGCTACACCTTC	CASYATGADIYGYTF
NA	TRBJ1-1	TRBV18	NA	TGTGCCAGCTCACCACCTTATTTTACGGGCACTGAAGCTTTCTTT	CASSPPYFTGTEAFF
TRBD1	TRBJ1-2	TRBV27	NA	TGTGCCAGCAGTTTCACTCCTTGGGACAGGGATAACTATGGCTACACCTTC	CASSFTPWDRDNYGYTF
NA	TRBJ1-2	TRBV28	NA	TGTGCCAGCAGTCGGACAGCACATGGCTACACCTTC	CASSRTAHGYTF
TRBD2	TRBJ2-5	TRBV19	NA	TGTGCCAGTAGTATAGAAGCGGGAGTCTCAGAGACCCAGTACTTC	CASSIEAGVSETQYF
NA	TRBJ2-5	TRBV7-2	NA	TGTGCCAGCAGCCAAAGCGAGACCCAGTACTTC	CASSQSETQYF
TRBD1	TRBJ1-1	TRBV19	few	TGTGCCAGTAGCAACAGGGGAAGGACCGATACTGAAGCTTTCTTT	CASSNRGRTDTEAFF
TRBD2	TRBJ2-5	TRBV28	NA	TGTGCCAGCAGTTTAGGTAGCGGGGGTGGGACCCAGTACTTC	CASSLGSGGGTQYF
NA	TRBJ2-5	TRBV19	NA	TGTGCCAGTAGTAGCTACAGGCGGGGCCGATGGGAGACCCAGTACTTC	CASSSYRRGRWETQYF
TRBD1	TRBJ2-3	TRBV28	NA	TGTGCCAGCAGTTTATCTTCAGGGGGCGGGAGCACAGATACGCAGTATTTT	CASSLSSGGGSTDTQYF
NA	TRBJ2-3	TRBV19	once	TGTGCCAGTAGTATTAATAGCGTGGCAGATACGCAGTATTTT	CASSINSVADTQYF
NA	TRBJ1-4	TRBV7-8	NA	TGTGCCAGCAGCCTGGGGTTAGGGGATGAAAAACTGTTTTTT	CASSLGLGDEKLFF